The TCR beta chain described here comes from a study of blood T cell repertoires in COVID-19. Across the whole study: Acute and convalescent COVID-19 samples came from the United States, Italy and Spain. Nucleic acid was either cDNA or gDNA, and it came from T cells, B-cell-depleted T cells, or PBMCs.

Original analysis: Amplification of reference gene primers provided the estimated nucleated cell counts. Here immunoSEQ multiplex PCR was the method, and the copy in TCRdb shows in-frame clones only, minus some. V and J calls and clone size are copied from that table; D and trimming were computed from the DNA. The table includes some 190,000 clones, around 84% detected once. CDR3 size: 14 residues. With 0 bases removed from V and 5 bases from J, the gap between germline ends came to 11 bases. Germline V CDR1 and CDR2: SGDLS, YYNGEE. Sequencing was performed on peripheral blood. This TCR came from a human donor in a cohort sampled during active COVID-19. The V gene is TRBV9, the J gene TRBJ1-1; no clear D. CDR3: CASSVGEGRTEAFF. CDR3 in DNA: TGTGCCAGCAGCGTAGGTGAGGGAAGGACTGAAGCTTTCTTT.